What follows are 16 T cell receptor beta chains derived from one specimen sequenced in a study of blood T cells in healthy people across ages. A sample-barcoded 5' primer and a J-beta primer mix were used in a second PCR of roughly 6 to 11 cycles. Via MiXCR, TCRdb re-called the 5' RACE reads, giving one row per CDR3 protein. Of about 640,000 distinct CDR3 sequences listed, approximately 30% are singletons. Sequenced sample: blood. The receptors stem from a woman older than 75 in good health.

The chain uses TRBV7-2 and TRBJ2-1; 10 positions match TRBD2. Germline lookup yields CDR1 SGHTA and CDR2 FQGNSA. V lost 1 base and J lost 7; bases outside the gene matches: 10. The CDR3 has 17 amino acids. CDR3: CASSLGSGAGGMNEQFF. CDR3 in DNA: TGTGCCAGCAGCTTAGGGTCAGGAGCGGGGGGGATGAATGAGCAGTTCTTC.

This clonotype was seen only a few times. V gene TRBV5-1 combines with J gene TRBJ2-5, with TRBD2 matching 10 bases. V lost 0 bases and J lost 4; bases outside the gene matches: 6. Germline assignment: CDR1 SGHRS and CDR2 YFSETQ. The CDR3 is 16 residues long. CDR3 sequence reads: CASSLGLAGRGETQYF. CDR3 DNA sequence: TGCGCCAGCAGCTTGGGACTAGCGGGCCGGGGAGAGACCCAGTACTTC.

This clonotype was counted a few times. The chain carries TRBV5-1 and TRBJ1-2; 7 bases line up with TRBD1. Trimming at V came to 4 bases and at J to 8 bases, leaving 5 bases not matched to a gene. There are 12 residues in the CDR3. Looked up from germline, CDR1 is SGHRS and CDR2 is YFSETQ. DNA of the CDR3: TGCGCCAGCAGCGTAGACAGGGACGGCTACACCTTC. It specifies CASSVDRDGYTF.

The table lists this clonotype with many counts. This chain links TRBV15 with TRBJ2-5, with 8 bases matching TRBD1. The V and J ends lost 1 base and 5 bases, in that order; junction bases with no gene match: 9. The CDR3 runs to 16 residues. Looked up from germline, CDR1 is LNHNV and CDR2 is YYDKDF (reference sequence). This CDR3 reads CATSRGLGQGQETQYF. The CDR3 region has the DNA TGTGCCACCAGCAGAGGCCTCGGACAGGGACAGGAGACCCAGTACTTC.

This clonotype was found once. Germline and junction disagree at one end, which may indicate a read error. The chain is built from TRBV7-2 and TRBJ2-5, with unresolved D. This CDR3 spans 13 amino acids. The germline gives CDR1 SGHTA, CDR2 FQGNSA. Here the CDR3 reads CASSLAGQEAQYF. The CDR3, as DNA: TGTGCCAGCAGCTTAGCAGGGCAAGAGGCCCAGTACTTC.

This clonotype has a handful of counts. This may be a read error, as it is one base from a much larger clone. The V and J genes are TRBV20-1 and TRBJ2-7; D ambiguous. CDR1 is DFQATT and CDR2 is SNEGSKA in the germline V gene (reference sequence). With 4 bases removed from V and 7 bases from J, the gap between germline ends came to 11 bases. CDR3 size: 11 residues. DNA for the CDR3: TGCAGTGCTACTTTGAGCCAGGAGCAGTACTTC. Amino acids: CSATLSQEQYF.

As concerns this clonotype: A read error is possible here, since a much larger clone lies one base away. The genes are TRBV5-4 and TRBJ2-7, with TRBD2 matching over 16 bases. The J call may be incorrect, as the DNA end agrees better with TRBJ2-4. The V gene's germline CDR1 is SGHNT and CDR2 YYREEE (reference sequence). CDR3 length: 18 residues. The CDR3 loop is CASSMEGTSGGAGNIQYF. Here the CDR3 DNA reads TGTGCCAGCAGCATGGAGGGGACTAGCGGGGGGGCTGGAAACATTCAGTACTTC.

This clonotype came up many times. This sequence joins TRBV24-1 and TRBJ2-1, with 8 positions matching TRBD1. This CDR3 comprises 16 residues. CDR1 and CDR2 (germline): KGHDR, SFDVKD. Losses at the gene ends were 5 bases for V and 5 bases for J; bases not matched to a gene: 10. The CDR3 nucleotides are TGTGCCACCAGTGCATCTACCGGGACAGGTAACAATGAGCAGTTCTTC. Translation: CATSASTGTGNNEQFF.

The chain uses TRBV5-1 and TRBJ2-3; a weak D match, TRBD1 (6 bases). With 3 bases removed from V and 0 bases from J, the gap between germline ends came to 20 bases. The CDR3 length is 18 residues. Germline lookup yields CDR1 SGHRS and CDR2 YFSETQ. The CDR3 is CASSSTGPQRLSTDTQYF. As DNA, the CDR3 is TGCGCCAGCAGCTCGACAGGTCCGCAGCGACTTAGCACAGATACGCAGTATTTT.

This clonotype was seen many times. The rearrangement uses TRBV5-1 and TRBJ2-1, with 13 bases that match TRBD2. Germline V lookup: CDR1 SGHRS, CDR2 YFSETQ. CDR3 length equals 15 residues. V shed 4 bases, J shed 9 bases, and the junction held 7 bases outside the gene matches. CDR3 sequence reads: CASSPGLAGPGEQFF. CDR3 coding DNA: TGCGCCAGCAGCCCGGGACTAGCGGGGCCGGGTGAGCAGTTCTTC. Using reference TRBV5-1 and TRBJ2-1 for the parts outside the CDR3, the full variable domain is KAGVTQTPRYLIKTRGQQVTLSCSPISGHRSVSWYQQTPGQGLQFLFEYFSETQRNKGNFPGRFSGRQFSNSRSEMNVSTLELGDSALYLCASSPGLAGPGEQFFGPGTRLTVL.

At least ten counts were recorded for this clonotype. This rearrangement joins TRBV7-2 to TRBJ1-4; D possibly corresponds to TRBD1 (5 bases). V was trimmed by 6 bases and J by 6 bases, leaving 14 bases between them. The length of the CDR3 is 14 residues. Germline loops: CDR1 SGHTA, CDR2 FQGNSA. The CDR3 sequence is CASSSGPGDEKLFF. Here the CDR3 DNA reads TGTGCCAGCAGTTCGGGGCCCGGCGATGAAAAACTGTTTTTT.

With respect to this clonotype: One junction end does not reproduce the germline sequence, and a read error may be involved. The chain carries TRBV7-9 and TRBJ1-2, with D unclear. The CDR3 length is 14 residues. Germline values: CDR1 SEHNR, CDR2 FQNEAQ (reference sequence). In DNA form, the CDR3 reads TGTGCCAACAGCCCGGAGGTCTCTAACTATGGCTACACCTTC. Amino acids: CANSPEVSNYGYTF.

A word on this clonotype: A much larger clone lies one base from this, so it may be a read error. This chain uses TRBV3-1 with TRBJ2-3, with 7 bases identical to TRBD2. The ends lost 1 base at V and 7 bases at J; junction bases unmatched: 8. The CDR3 covers 15 residues. Looked up from germline, CDR1 is LGHDT and CDR2 is YNNKEL (reference sequence). The CDR3 nucleotides are TGTGCCAGCAGCCAAGGAGTCTCGGGGGGAAATACGCAGTATTTT. It codes for CASSQGVSGGNTQYF.

The CDR3 DNA sequence: TGTGCCAGCAGTTACTCGAGATTGGGCAGGGCGGGAGAGACCCAGTACTTC. The encoded protein is CASSYSRLGRAGETQYF. This rearrangement joins TRBV6-2 or TRBV6-3 to TRBJ2-5; D is possibly TRBD1 or TRBD2 (5 bases each). CDR1 and CDR2 from the germline V gene are MNHEY and SVGEGT. This CDR3 is built from 17 residues. Trimming cost V 0 bases and J 4 bases, with 18 bases left between them.

Worth noting for this clonotype: A much larger clone is a single base away; this may be a read error. The chain combines TRBV7-9 with TRBJ2-5, with 7 nucleotides matching TRBD2. Trimming at V came to 11 bases and at J to 1 base, leaving 13 bases not matched to a gene. CDR1 is SEHNR and CDR2 is FQNEAQ in the germline V gene (reference sequence). This CDR3 spans 15 amino acids. DNA of the CDR3: TGTGCCGGCACCCTATCCGGGGGGACCCAAGAGACCCAGTACTTC. This codes for CAGTLSGGTQETQYF. Combining the CDR3 with reference TRBV7-9 and TRBJ2-5 gives the whole variable domain DTGVSQNPRHKITKRGQNVTFRCDPISEHNRLYWYRQTLGQGPEFLTYFQNEAQLEKSRLLSDRFSAERPKGSFSTLEIQRTEQGDSAMYLCAGTLSGGTQETQYFGPGTRLLVL.

This clonotype was seen ten or more times. This sequence joins TRBV6-5 and TRBJ2-4; 10 nucleotides align to TRBD1. V was clipped by 5 bases and J by 6 bases; unmatched bases: 4. The germline CDR1 and CDR2 sequences are MNHEY and SVGAGI. This CDR3 is 14 amino acids long. The CDR3 is CASSQDRGTNIQYF. Here the CDR3 DNA reads TGTGCCAGCAGTCAGGACAGGGGGACAAACATTCAGTACTTC.